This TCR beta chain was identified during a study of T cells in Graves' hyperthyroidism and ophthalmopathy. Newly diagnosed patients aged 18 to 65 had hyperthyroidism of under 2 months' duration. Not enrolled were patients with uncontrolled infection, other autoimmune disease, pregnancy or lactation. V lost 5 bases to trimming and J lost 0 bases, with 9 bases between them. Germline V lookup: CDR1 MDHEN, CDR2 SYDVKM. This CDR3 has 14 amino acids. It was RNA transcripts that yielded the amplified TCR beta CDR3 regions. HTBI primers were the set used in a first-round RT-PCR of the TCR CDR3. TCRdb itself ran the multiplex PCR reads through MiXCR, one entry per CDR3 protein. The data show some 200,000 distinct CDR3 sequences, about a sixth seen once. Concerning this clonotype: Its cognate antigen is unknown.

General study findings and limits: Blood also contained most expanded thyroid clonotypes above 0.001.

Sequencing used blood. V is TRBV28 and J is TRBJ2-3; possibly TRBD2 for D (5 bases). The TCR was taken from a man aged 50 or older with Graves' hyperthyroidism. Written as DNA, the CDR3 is TGTGCCAGCAGTGGACTGTCTAGCACAGATACGCAGTATTTT. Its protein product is CASSGLSSTDTQYF.